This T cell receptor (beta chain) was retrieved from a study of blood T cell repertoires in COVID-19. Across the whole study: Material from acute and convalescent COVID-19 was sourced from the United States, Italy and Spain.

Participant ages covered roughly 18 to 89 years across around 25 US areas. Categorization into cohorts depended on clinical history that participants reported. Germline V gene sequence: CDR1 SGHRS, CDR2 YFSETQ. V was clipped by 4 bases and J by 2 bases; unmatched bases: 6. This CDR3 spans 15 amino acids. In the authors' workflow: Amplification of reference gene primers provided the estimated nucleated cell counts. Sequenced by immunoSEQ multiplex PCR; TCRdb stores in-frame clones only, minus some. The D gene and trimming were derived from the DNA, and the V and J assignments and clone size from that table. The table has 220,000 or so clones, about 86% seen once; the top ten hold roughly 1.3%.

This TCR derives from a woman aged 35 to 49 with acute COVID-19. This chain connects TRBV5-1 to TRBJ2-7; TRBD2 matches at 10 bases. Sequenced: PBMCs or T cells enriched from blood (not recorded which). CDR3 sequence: CASSPASGSPYEQYF. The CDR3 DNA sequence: TGCGCCAGCAGCCCGGCTAGCGGGAGCCCCTACGAGCAGTACTTC.